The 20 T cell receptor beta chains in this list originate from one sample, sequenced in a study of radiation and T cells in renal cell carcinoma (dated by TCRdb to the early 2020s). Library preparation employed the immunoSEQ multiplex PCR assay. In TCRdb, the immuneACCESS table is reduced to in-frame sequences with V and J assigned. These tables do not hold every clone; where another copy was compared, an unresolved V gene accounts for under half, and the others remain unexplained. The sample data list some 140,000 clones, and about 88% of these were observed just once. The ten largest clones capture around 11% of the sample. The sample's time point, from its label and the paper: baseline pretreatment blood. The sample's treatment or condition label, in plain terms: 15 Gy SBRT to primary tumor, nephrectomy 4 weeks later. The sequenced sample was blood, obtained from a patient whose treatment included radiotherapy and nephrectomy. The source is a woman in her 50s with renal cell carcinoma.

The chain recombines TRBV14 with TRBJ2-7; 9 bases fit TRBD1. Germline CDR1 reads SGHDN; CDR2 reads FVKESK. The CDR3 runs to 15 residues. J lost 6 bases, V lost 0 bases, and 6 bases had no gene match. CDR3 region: CASSQDRNRGREQYF. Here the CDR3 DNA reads TGTGCCAGCAGCCAAGATAGAAACAGGGGGCGCGAGCAGTACTTC.

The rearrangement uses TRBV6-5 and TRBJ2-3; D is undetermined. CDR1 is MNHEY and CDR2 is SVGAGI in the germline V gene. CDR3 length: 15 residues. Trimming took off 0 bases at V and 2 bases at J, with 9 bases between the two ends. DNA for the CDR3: TGTGCCAGCAGTTACTCGGATGGGGTCACAGATACGCAGTATTTT. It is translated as CASSYSDGVTDTQYF.

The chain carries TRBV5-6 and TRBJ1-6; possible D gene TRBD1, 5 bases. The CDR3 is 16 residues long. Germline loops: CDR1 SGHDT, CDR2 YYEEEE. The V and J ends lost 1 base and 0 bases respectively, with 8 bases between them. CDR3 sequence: CASSLMGDSYNSPLHF. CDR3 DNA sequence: TGTGCCAGCAGCTTGATGGGGGACTCCTATAATTCACCCCTCCACTTT.

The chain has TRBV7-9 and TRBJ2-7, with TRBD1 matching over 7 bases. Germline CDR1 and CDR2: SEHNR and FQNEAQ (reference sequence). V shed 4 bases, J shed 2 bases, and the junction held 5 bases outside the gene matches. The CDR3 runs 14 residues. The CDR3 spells CASSSWDRAYEQYF. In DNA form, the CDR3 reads TGTGCCAGCAGCTCCTGGGACAGAGCCTACGAGCAGTACTTC.

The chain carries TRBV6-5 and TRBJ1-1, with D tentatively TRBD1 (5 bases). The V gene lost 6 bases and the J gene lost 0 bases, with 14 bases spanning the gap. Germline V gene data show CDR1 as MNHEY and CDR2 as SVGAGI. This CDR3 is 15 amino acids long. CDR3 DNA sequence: TGTGCCAGCAGCTTCGAGGGGACTCTGAACACTGAAGCTTTCTTT. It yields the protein CASSFEGTLNTEAFF.

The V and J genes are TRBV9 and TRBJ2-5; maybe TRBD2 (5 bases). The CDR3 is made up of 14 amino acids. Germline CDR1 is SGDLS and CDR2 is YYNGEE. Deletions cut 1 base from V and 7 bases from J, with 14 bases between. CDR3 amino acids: CASSVRWESVTQYF. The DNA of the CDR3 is TGTGCCAGCAGCGTAAGGTGGGAGTCAGTGACCCAGTACTTC.

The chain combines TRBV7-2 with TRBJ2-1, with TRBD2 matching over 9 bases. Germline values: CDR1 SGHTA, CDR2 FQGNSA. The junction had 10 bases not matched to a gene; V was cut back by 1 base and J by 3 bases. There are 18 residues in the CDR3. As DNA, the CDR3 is TGTGCCAGCAGCTTAGGAGGGGCTAGCGGGGCCTACTACAATGAGCAGTTCTTC. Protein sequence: CASSLGGASGAYYNEQFF. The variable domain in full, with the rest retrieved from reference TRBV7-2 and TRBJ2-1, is GAGVSQSPSNKVTEKGKDVELRCDPISGHTALYWYRQSLGQGLEFLIYFQGNSAPDKSGLPSDRFSAERTGGSVSTLTIQRTQQEDSAVYLCASSLGGASGAYYNEQFFGPGTRLTVL.

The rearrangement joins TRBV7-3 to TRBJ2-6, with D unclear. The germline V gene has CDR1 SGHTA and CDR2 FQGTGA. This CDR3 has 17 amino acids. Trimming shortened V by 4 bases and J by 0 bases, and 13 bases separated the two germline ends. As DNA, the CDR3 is TGTGCCAGCAGCTACCTTGCGGTGCGCTCTGGGGCCAACGTCCTGACTTTC. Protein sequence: CASSYLAVRSGANVLTF.

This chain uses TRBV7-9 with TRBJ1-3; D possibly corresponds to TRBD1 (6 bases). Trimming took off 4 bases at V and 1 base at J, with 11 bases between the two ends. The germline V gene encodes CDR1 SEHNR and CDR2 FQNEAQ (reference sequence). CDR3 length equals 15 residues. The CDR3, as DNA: TGTGCCAGCAGCTCCCGCGACAGGTCTGGAAACACCATATATTTT. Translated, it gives CASSSRDRSGNTIYF.

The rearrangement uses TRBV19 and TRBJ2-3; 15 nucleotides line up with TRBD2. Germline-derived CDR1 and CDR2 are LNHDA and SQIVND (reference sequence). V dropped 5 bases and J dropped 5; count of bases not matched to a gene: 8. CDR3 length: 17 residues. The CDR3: CASSFRTSGGVVDTQYF. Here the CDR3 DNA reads TGTGCCAGTAGTTTCAGGACTAGCGGGGGGGTAGTAGATACGCAGTATTTT.

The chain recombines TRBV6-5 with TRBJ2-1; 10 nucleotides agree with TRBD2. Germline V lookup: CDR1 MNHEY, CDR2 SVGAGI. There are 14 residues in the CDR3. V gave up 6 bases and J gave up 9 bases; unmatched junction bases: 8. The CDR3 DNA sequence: TGTGCCAGCAGAAAGAGCGGGGGGGCAGGTGAGCAGTTCTTC. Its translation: CASRKSGGAGEQFF.

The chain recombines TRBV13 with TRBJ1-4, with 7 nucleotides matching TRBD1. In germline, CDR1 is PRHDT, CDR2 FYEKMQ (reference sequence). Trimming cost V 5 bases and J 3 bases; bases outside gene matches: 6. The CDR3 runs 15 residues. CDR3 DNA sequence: TGTGCCAGCAGCCGACGCGGGACAGCTAATGAAAAACTGTTTTTT. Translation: CASSRRGTANEKLFF.

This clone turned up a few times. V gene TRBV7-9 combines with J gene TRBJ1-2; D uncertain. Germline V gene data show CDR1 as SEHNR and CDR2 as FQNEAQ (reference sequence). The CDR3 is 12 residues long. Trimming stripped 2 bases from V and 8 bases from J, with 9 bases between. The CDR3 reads CASSLHGWGYTF. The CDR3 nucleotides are TGTGCCAGCAGCTTACATGGGTGGGGCTACACCTTC.

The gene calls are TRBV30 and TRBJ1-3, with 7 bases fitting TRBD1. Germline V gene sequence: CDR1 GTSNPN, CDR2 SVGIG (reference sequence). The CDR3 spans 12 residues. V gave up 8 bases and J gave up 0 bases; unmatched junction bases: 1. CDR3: CARTGSGNTIYF. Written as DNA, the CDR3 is TGTGCCCGGACAGGCTCTGGAAACACCATATATTTT.

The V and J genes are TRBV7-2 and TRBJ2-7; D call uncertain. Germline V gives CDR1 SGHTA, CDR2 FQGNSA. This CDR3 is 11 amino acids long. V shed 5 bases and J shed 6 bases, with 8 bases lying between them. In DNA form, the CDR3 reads TGTGCCAGCAGCCTGTCTGGCGAGCAGTACTTC. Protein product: CASSLSGEQYF.

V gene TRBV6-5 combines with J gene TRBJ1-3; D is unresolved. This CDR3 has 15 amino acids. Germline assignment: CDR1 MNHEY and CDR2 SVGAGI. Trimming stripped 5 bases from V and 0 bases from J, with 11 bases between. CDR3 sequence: CASSTRPFSGNTIYF. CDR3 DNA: TGTGCCAGCAGTACACGACCGTTCTCTGGAAACACCATATATTTT.

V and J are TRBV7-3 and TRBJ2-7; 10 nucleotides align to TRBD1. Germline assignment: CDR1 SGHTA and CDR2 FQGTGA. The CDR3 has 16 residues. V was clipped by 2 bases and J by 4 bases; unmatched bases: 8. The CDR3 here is CASSLQPTGGPYEQYF. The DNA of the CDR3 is TGTGCCAGCAGCTTACAACCGACAGGGGGCCCTTACGAGCAGTACTTC.

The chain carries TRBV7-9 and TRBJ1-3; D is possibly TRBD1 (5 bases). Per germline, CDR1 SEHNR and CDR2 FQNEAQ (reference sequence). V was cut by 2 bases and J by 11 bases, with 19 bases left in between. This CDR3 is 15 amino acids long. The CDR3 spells CASSLSGASSWPIYF. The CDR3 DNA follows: TGTGCCAGCAGCTTATCCGGGGCGAGCAGTTGGCCCATATATTTT. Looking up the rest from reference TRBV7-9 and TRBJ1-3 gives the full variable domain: DTGVSQNPRHKITKRGQNVTFRCDPISEHNRLYWYRQTLGQGPEFLTYFQNEAQLEKSRLLSDRFSAERPKGSFSTLEIQRTEQGDSAMYLCASSLSGASSWPIYFGEGSWLTVV.

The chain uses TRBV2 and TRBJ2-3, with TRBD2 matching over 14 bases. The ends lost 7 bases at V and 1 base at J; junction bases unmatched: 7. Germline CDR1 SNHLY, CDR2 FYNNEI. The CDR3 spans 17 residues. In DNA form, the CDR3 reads TGTGCCAGCACCCTGGGGACTAGCGGGGGCCGCACAGATACGCAGTATTTT. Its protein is CASTLGTSGGRTDTQYF. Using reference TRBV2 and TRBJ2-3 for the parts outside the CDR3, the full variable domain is EPEVTQTPSHQVTQMGQEVILRCVPISNHLYFYWYRQILGQKVEFLVSFYNNEISEKSEIFDDQFSVERPDGSNFTLKIRSTKLEDSAMYFCASTLGTSGGRTDTQYFGPGTRLTVL.

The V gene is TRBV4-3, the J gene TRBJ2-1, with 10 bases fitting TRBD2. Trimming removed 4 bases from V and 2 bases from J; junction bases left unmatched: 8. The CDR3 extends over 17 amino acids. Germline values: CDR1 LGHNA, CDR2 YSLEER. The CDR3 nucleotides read TGCGCCAGCAGCCGAATAGCGGGGGGTTCCCCCTACAATGAGCAGTTCTTC. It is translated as CASSRIAGGSPYNEQFF.